This entry concerns a single T cell receptor beta chain. This clone came up once. Its cognate antigen has yet to be identified. The record has no base qualities; no much larger clone is one base away. From the cysteine through the phenylalanine, the CDR3 covers 15 amino acids. The kept DNA is CDR3 alone, 45 bases in frame from the first base. The germline V gene sets CDR1 to MNHNS and CDR2 to SASEGT. Cut back by 3 bases and 0 bases, the V and J ends lie 6 bases apart. The library was made by the immunoSEQ multiplex PCR assay. For the multiplex PCR, a mixture combining 60 forward primers for TCR Vbeta segments and 13 reverse primers for TCR Jbeta segments was used. The CDR3 region of rearranged TCR beta genes was amplified from genomic DNA with a multiplex PCR assay. The Illumina HiSeq System was used to sequence the amplified TCR beta libraries as 87-base-pair reads. Per the source publication's procedure: In a later analysis, 80 million or so unique TCR beta chains were counted across the 500 to 700 repertoires, and approximately 11 million of these chains were shared by at least two donors. A nearest-neighbor algorithm error-corrected the raw reads and collapsed the reads into unique sequences, merging closely related sequences to remove PCR and sequencing errors. CDR3 sequences were aligned to IMGT reference sequences to assign V, D and J gene segments. For a sequence to be retained, a match of at least six nucleotides to both a V gene segment and a J gene segment was required. A rearrangement counted as productive if the CDR3 had no stop codons and remained in frame with V and J, and every other rearrangement counted as non-productive. Following IMGT convention, CDR3 was defined as the stretch from the second conserved V-encoded cysteine to the conserved J-encoded phenylalanine. In an earlier analysis of 587 of the donors, sequences lacking an unambiguous match to a single V gene segment were excluded. In an earlier analysis of approximately 590 of the donors, V segments were called functional above 56.7% productive rearrangements and were called segregating when the between-donor standard deviation exceeded 5%. To diagnose cytomegalovirus status from the catalog of TCR beta chain sequences, a statistical classification framework was built. V and J gene assignment, in a later analysis, came from comparing TCR nucleotide sequences with IMGT/GENE-DB human TR gene sequences. A later analysis assigned CDR3 sequences and most-parsimonious VDJ recombination scenarios with the TCRdist pipeline. A later analysis defined each TCR beta chain by its CDR3 amino acid sequence plus V-gene family, and excluded reads lacking a unique V-gene family. In a later analysis, 450 to 600 highly shared, low-generation-probability nucleotide sequences were removed to address suspected cross-contamination and a sequencing artifact. A later analysis calculated a clonal expansion index for each public chain from normalized within-repertoire ranks of inferred template counts. In a later analysis, generation probabilities were computed using a VDJ recombination model fitted to out-of-frame rearrangements, and the results were checked against IGoR. In a later analysis, TCR-TCR, TCR-HLA and TCR-CMV co-occurrence was scored with hypergeometric tests, and a repertoire-size bias correction was applied to TCR pairs. In a later analysis, false discovery rates were estimated by permuting HLA or CMV assignments 20 times. In a later analysis, co-occurring TCRs were grouped with DBSCAN, and TCRdist sequence similarity was added when clustering was performed within HLA-allele-positive subsets. Co-occurrence clustering excluded repertoires with fewer than 30,000 or more than 120,000 public chains, plus five with anomalous nucleotide sharing. TCRdb holds this immuneACCESS table with in-frame rearrangements only. Some clones are missing; in checked studies, unresolved V genes explain under half, and the rest has no known cause. D and trimming were read from the DNA, whereas the V and J calls and clone size are those reported in that table. The sample table shows about 160,000 clones, and roughly 76% are seen once. In total, the top ten clones hold 13% of the sample.

The cohort consisted of 600 to 700 healthy bone marrow donors. Cohort members were all nominally healthy when sampled, although unrecorded immune exposures were likely present. The donor was CMV seronegative and was included in the group of around 320 seronegative cohort members. A peripheral blood sample was collected from each donor, and TCR beta sequencing was performed on peripheral blood mononuclear cells. Genomic DNA was extracted from the blood cell samples with the Qiagen DNeasy Blood Extraction Kit. The sample is drawn from a study of cytomegalovirus exposure and HLA in healthy donors (TCRdb year 2017). At the level of the whole study: An earlier analysis of approximately 640 of the donors reported about 250 Gb of sequence data and more than 90 million unique TCR beta sequences from roughly 200 million T cells. Besides the first cohort of approximately 710 subjects, a separate validation cohort made up of 120 different subjects was used. The aim of the study was to test whether cataloging public T cell receptors could identify signatures of past pathogen exposure. To predict cytomegalovirus infection status, the study brought together high-throughput TCR immunosequencing, statistical association of individual TCRs with disease status, and machine learning. Alongside the repertoire data, information on donor age, sex, ethnicity and CMV serostatus was compiled. A later genetic analysis took genome-wide SNP genotypes for about three fifths of the 666 donors and used that subset as a discovery cohort. The T cell repertoires of about 700 subjects were profiled by immunosequencing and related to cytomegalovirus serostatus. Class I and class II HLA loci were covered by the typing at four-digit resolution. Across some 400 genotyped donors of the cohort, an average of approximately 220,000 unique TCR beta nucleotide sequences per donor were sequenced, and roughly 20% of those sequences were non-productive. To decide whether each TCR beta V gene segment behaved as functional or pseudogenic, an earlier analysis of 587 of the donors relied on high-throughput TCR beta sequencing. The genetic ancestry cluster associated with self-reported Caucasian donors included over 80% of the roughly 360 genotyped donors. Because of strong linkage in the cohort, roughly five DR-DQ haplotypes were treated as single units for association and clustering. The number of typed donors differed by locus: about 629-630 for A, B, C, DRB1 and DQB1; 522 for DQA1; over 600 for DPA1; and some 470 for DPB1. Every discovery cohort repertoire had been produced on one sequencing platform. Rather than drawing on any new phenotypic data, the later analysis identified candidate immune exposures from TCR beta sequences and the way those sequences occurred across donors. A later analysis re-examined previously published TCR beta repertoires from 600 to 700 donors and added high-resolution HLA genotyping to investigate patterns of TCR occurrence. Roughly 300 gigabases of sequencing data and approximately 91 million unique TCR sequences made up an early release that covered about 640 HLA-typed donors. Beyond this particular receptor, the publication reports: A later genetic analysis reported fewer N-insertions in productive TCRs among donors in an Asian-associated ancestry cluster than the approximately 670-donor mean. Because counts were too low, about 15 rarely observed V segments, including chromosome 9 orphons, were left out of the earlier analysis of a few hundred of the donors. Specific HLA alleles were associated with 15,000 to 20,000 TCR beta sequences at a false discovery rate of 0.05 in a later analysis. A further reported finding was that TCR beta sequences accurately predicted the HLA-A and HLA-B alleles for most subjects in the first cohort. Broadly in line with IMGT annotations, most TCR beta V segments showed up in productive rearrangements about 87% or about 30% of the time in an earlier analysis of some 590 of the donors. Sequencing depth was assumed to be roughly uniform across donors in the presence/absence analyses, though that assumption may not hold. When HLA alleles, especially DR and DQ, strongly co-occurred, TCR associations were difficult to assign to individual alleles. Three of the identified cytomegalovirus-associated TCR beta chains were confirmed in vitro to be specific for cytomegalovirus antigens. The sequencing pipeline was judged likely to have produced a cluster of highly shared sequence variants as a technical artifact. A later analysis found that TCR association rates varied across HLA loci, with DRB1 alleles showing the most associated TCRs and HLA-C alleles the fewest. In a later genetic analysis, a missense DCLRE1C variant was associated with V-gene and J-gene trimming of TCR beta chains, and the association was replicated in an independent cohort. Linkage disequilibrium might explain the correlated functional status among segregating V segments, but an unknown experimental factor could not be excluded. HLA typing was unavailable for some donors at each locus, so association tests used only the typed subset. According to a later analysis, parvovirus B19, influenza, CMV and Epstein-Barr virus appeared linked to several top co-occurrence clusters. In the study, around 160 TCR beta chains were listed as associated with cytomegalovirus. A later analysis found that most CMV-associated TCR beta chains appeared HLA-restricted, with HLA associations seemingly driven largely by CMV exposure. Cytomegalovirus status was reported to be diagnosed by the classifier with high specificity and sensitivity in both the original and validation cohorts. The 87-base-pair reads could not distinguish some IMGT-functional V segments, including TRBV6-2 and TRBV6-3, so those segments were excluded. Only TCR beta chains were sequenced in this cohort, and the absence of alpha or paired-chain data limited detectable features. The authors suggested that the approach could potentially be extended to other disease states and immunological phenotypes. Across donors, most TCR sequences were observed very rarely, whereas some public TCRs were present in many individuals. CMV serostatus was the only immune exposure information available for the cohort. Compared with equally common non-associated chains, HLA-associated TCR beta chains in a later analysis were more clonally expanded and had lower generation probabilities.

The source of this sequence is a woman aged 45 to 65 in good health and CMV-seronegative. The sequence links TRBV6-1 to TRBJ2-6; the best D guess is TRBD1, with 5 bases matching. What was sequenced was PBMCs. The sequence in DNA is TGTGCCAGCAGTGATGGACACTCTGGGGCCAACGTCCTGACTTTC. This sequence encodes CASSDGHSGANVLTF.